The T cell receptor beta chain described here comes from a study of shared clonotypes between healthy human individuals. This clone was recorded once. What it binds is not known. The germline gives CDR1 MDHEN, CDR2 SYDVKM. Trimming shortened V by 4 bases and J by 0 bases, and 10 bases separated the two germline ends. This CDR3 spans 15 amino acids. The table came from immunoSEQ multiplex PCR; TCRdb's copy has only in-frame clones and leaves some out. The sample contains roughly 2.5 million clones, approximately 90% of which appear only once. Regarding the study as a whole: Generally, estimated richness proved larger in naive subsets than it did in memory subsets.

This TCR was recovered from a man aged 18-30 years in good health. The chain has TRBV28 and TRBJ1-5, with D unclear. Input material: naive CD4+ T cells sorted from blood. Subset denoted: CD45RA+ positively selected. CDR3 protein: CASSSDGYSNQPQHF. As DNA, the CDR3 is TGTGCCAGCAGTTCGGACGGTTATAGCAATCAGCCCCAGCATTTT.